The text below deals with one T cell receptor (beta chain). Its antigen is still unknown. The CDR3 covers 11 residues. Germline CDR1 reads SQVTM; CDR2 reads ANQGSEA. Trimming took 2 bases from V and 11 from J; bases not matched to a gene: 4. The sample is drawn from a study of post-analysis software for immune sequencing data. Study findings and constraints: Normalized Chao1 diversity was significantly reduced in patients versus controls. Same-batch samples co-clustered strongly by F measure. In patients, TRBV5-6, TRBV5-1 and TRBV20-1 belonged to roughly five TRBV segments found more frequently than in controls.

Unique molecular identifiers tagged the TCR beta cDNA libraries. T cells, about 0.95 to 11 million of them, yielded some 500,000 cDNA molecules. TCRdb reanalysed the PCR reads using MiXCR and keeps one entry per CDR3 protein. Here the sample spans 600,000 to 750,000 distinct CDR3 sequences, roughly three fifths being singletons. The sample taken for sequencing was blood. V gene TRBV29-1 combines with J gene TRBJ2-3; TRBD1 matches at 7 bases. The source of this sequence is a girl aged 2 to 9 with multiple sclerosis. The CDR3: CSVEPGQRQYF. In nucleotides, the CDR3 is TGCAGCGTTGAACCGGGACAGAGGCAGTATTTT.